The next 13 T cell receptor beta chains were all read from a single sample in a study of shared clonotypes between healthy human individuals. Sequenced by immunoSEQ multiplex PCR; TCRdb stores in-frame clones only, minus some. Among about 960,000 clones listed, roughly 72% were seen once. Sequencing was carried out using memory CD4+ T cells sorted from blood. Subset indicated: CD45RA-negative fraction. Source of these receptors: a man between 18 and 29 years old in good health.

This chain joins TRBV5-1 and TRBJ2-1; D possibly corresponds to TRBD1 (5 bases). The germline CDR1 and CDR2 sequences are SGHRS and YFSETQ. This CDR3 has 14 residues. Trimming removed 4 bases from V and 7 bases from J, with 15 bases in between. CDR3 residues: CASSPGGAGNEQFF. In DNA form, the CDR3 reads TGCGCCAGCAGCCCGGGTGGGGCTGGGAATGAGCAGTTCTTC.

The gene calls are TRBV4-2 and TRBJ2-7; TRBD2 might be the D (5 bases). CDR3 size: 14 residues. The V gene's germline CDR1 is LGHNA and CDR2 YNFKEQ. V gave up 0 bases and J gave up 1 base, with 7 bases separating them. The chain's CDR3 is CASSQDRGSYEQYF. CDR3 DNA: TGTGCCAGCAGCCAAGATCGCGGGTCCTACGAGCAGTACTTC.

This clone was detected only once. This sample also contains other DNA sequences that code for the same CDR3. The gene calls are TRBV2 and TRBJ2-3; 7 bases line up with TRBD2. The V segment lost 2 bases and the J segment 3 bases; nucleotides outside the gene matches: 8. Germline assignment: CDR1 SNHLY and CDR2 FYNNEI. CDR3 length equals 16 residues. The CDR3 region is CASSERASGTTDTQYF. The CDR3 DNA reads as TGTGCCAGCAGTGAACGGGCCAGCGGGACGACAGATACGCAGTATTTT. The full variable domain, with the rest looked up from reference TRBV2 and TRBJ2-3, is EPEVTQTPSHQVTQMGQEVILRCVPISNHLYFYWYRQILGQKVEFLVSFYNNEISEKSEIFDDQFSVERPDGSNFTLKIRSTKLEDSAMYFCASSERASGTTDTQYFGPGTRLTVL.

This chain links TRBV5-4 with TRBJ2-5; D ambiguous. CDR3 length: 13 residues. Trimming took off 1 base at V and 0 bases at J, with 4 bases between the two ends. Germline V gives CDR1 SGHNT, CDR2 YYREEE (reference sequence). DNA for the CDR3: TGTGCCAGCAGCTTGTTTCACCAAGAGACCCAGTACTTC. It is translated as CASSLFHQETQYF. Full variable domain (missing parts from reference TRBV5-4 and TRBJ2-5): ETGVTQSPTHLIKTRGQQVTLRCSSQSGHNTVSWYQQALGQGPQFIFQYYREEENGRGNFPPRFSGLQFPNYSSELNVNALELDDSALYLCASSLFHQETQYFGPGTRLLVL.

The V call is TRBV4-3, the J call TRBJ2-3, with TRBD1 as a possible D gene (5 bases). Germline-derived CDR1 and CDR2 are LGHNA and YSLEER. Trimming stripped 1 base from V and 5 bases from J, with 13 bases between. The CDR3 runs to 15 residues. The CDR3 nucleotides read TGCGCCAGCAGCCAAGGTGGCCTTCAGGGAGATACGCAGTATTTT. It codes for CASSQGGLQGDTQYF.

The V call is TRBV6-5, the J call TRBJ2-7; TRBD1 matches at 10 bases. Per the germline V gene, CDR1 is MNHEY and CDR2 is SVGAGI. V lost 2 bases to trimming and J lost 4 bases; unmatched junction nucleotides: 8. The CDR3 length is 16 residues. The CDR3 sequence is CASSYRVGTGVYEQYF. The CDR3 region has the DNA TGTGCCAGCAGTTACCGAGTTGGGACAGGGGTATACGAGCAGTACTTC.

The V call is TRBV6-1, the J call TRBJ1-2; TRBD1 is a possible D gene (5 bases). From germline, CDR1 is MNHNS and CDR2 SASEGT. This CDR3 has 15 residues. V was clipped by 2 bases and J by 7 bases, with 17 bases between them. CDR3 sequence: CASSEYRGERGGYTF. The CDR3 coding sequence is TGTGCCAGCAGTGAATACCGAGGGGAGCGAGGTGGCTACACCTTC.

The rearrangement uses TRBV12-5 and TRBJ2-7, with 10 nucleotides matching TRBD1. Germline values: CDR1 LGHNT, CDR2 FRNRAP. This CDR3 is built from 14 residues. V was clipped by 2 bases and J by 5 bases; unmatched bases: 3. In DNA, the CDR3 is TGTGCTAGTGGTTTGATTGGGACAGGGGACGAGCAGTACTTC. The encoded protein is CASGLIGTGDEQYF.

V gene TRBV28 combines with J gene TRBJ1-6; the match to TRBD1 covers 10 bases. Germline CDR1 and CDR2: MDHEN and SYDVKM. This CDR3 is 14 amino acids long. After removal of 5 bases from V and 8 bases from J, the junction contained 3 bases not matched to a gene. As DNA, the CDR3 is TGTGCCAGCAGTCGAGACAGGGGGCATTCACCCCTCCACTTT. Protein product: CASSRDRGHSPLHF.

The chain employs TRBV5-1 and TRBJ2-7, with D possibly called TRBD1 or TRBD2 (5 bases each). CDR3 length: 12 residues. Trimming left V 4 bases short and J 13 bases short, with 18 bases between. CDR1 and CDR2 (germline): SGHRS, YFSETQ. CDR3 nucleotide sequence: TGCGCCAGCAGCACTGAAGCCGGGACGGCCTACTTC. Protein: CASSTEAGTAYF.

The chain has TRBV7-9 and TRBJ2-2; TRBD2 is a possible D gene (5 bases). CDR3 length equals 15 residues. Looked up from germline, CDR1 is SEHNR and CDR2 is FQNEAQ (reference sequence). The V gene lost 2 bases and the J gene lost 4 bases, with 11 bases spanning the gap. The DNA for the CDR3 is TGTGCCAGCAGCTTAAGGAGCGGCGTCACCGGGGAGCTGTTTTTT. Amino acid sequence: CASSLRSGVTGELFF.

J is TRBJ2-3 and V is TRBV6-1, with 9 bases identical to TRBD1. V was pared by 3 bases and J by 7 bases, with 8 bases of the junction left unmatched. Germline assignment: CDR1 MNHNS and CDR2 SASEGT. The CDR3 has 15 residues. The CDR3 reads CASSDPGTGFYTQYF. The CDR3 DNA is TGTGCCAGCAGTGATCCCGGGACAGGGTTCTATACGCAGTATTTT.

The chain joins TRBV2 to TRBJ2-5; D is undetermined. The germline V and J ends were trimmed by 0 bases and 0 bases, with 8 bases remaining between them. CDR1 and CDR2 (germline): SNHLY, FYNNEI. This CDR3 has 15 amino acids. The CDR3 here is CASSEARGYQETQYF. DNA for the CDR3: TGTGCCAGCAGTGAAGCGCGTGGGTACCAAGAGACCCAGTACTTC.